Here is one T cell receptor (beta chain) with its context. The antigen this receptor binds is unknown. No much larger clone is present one base from it, and per-base qualities are unavailable. The sample is drawn from a study of T cell responses to AZD1222 COVID-19 vaccine listed by TCRdb under 2021. General notes on the study: AZD1222 recipients with second doses at about 4 weeks or about 12 weeks were pooled, because spike-specific TCR depth and breadth did not differ between schedules. A total of more than 230 trial participants underwent TCR sequencing, of whom more than 200 had received two doses of AZD1222 and 26 had received two doses of the MenACWY control vaccine. Enrollment into the trials was organized by age into subgroups of 18-55, 56-69 and 70-plus years, and those subgroups contained about 160, 30 and 59 TCR-sequenced participants, respectively.

The time point label here, explained by the study, means: baseline before first vaccination. Vaccinee samples came from UK trials COV001 and COV002, including a single-blind randomized controlled phase 2/3 trial of AZD1222 (ChAdOx1 nCoV-19) in healthy adults. For TCRbeta chain sequencing, PBMC samples from trial participants were taken at day 0 and at day 28 after the second dose. The CDR3 regions of human TCRbeta chains were subjected to immunosequencing. The original pipeline was this. Repertoire TCRs were matched against a reference library of SARS-CoV-2-specific TCRs generated with the MIRA antigen-specificity platform. Breadth was defined as the fraction of unique TCRs that were SARS-CoV-2-associated, and depth was defined as the fraction of total T cells that were SARS-CoV-2-associated. Using the MIRA data, each spike-specific TCR was mapped to the spike region that the TCR reacts to and placed in a CD4 or CD8 class. Log10-transformed breadth and depth values were compared by one-way ANOVA with Sidak's multiple comparisons tests. TCRdb took over this immuneACCESS table, retaining in-frame rearrangements with V and J assigned. Such tables are incomplete; in checked studies, under half of the missing clones stem from an unresolved V gene, and the remainder is unexplained. The DNA was the basis for D and trimming; V, J and clone size are from that table. In all, the sample holds 150,000 or so clones, and approximately 90% of those were seen once. The ten largest account for about 1.4% of the sample.

The CDR3 numbers 14 residues from cysteine through phenylalanine. Left in the record is the CDR3 DNA by itself, 42 bases read in frame from the first base. CDR1 and CDR2 were assigned from the germline V gene as SGDLS and YYNGEE. V loses 4 bases, J loses 2 bases, and the germline ends lie 10 bases apart. On the study overall, not on this receptor specifically: Because no day 14 peak-response samples were available, repertoires were characterized only after the peak T cell response. Spike-specific TCR breadth and depth rose significantly after two AZD1222 doses compared with day 0 and with MenACWY recipients. CD4 TCRs associated with the vaccine covered the entire spike protein, and the dominant responses were in regions 160-218 and 743-854. Conclusions about previously exposed vaccinees are limited, since just 5 to 7 AZD1222 recipients were seropositive for SARS-CoV-2 at baseline. Reportedly, almost half of the unique spike-specific TCRs recognized epitopes lying outside the regions that are mutated in the B.1.351 and B.1.1.7 variants. Participants were mostly white British, with more females than males. The authors suggested clonal diversity may have been underestimated. The 56-69-year group was small, and its depth increase did not reach significance, likely because of low power.

The chain joins TRBV9 to TRBJ2-1; TRBD2 is possibly the D segment (7 matching bases). This TCR derives from an adult in good health. This specimen consisted of peripheral blood, obtained on day 0 of AZD1222 vaccination. CDR3 loop: CASSPGGPYNEQFF. The DNA sequence is given as TGTGCCAGCAGCCCCGGGGGGCCCTACAATGAGCAGTTCTTC.